The rows below give T cell receptor beta chains drawn from one sample of a study of regulatory T cells in long-lasting Graves disease. TCRdb reprocessed the multiplex PCR reads via MiXCR and lists one record per CDR3 protein. Among about 340,000 distinct CDR3 sequences listed, around a fifth were seen once. The starting material was peripheral blood mononuclear cells (PBMCs), obtained when the disease was refractory, from a patient treated with antithyroid drugs. These receptors all come from a female donor with Graves disease. The CDR3 runs from the conserved cysteine through the conserved F or W. The D gene is left open where the match is weak. Clone size is shown for a subset of rows, as once, few, many or a class of expanded clone.

j_call: TRBJ2-7
clone_size: .
v_call: TRBV14
d_call: .
cdr3_aa: CASSQAEPAAGLF
cdr3_nt: TGTGCCAGCAGCCAAGCCGAGCCTGCAGCAGGACTCTTC

j_call: TRBJ1-2
clone_size: .
v_call: TRBV7-8
d_call: TRBD1
cdr3_aa: CASSARGQGVYGYTF
cdr3_nt: TGTGCCAGCAGCGCCCGAGGGCAGGGGGTGTATGGCTACACCTTC

j_call: TRBJ2-2
clone_size: few
v_call: TRBV29-1
d_call: TRBD2
cdr3_aa: CSVGTSGSHGELFF
cdr3_nt: TGCAGCGTTGGGACTAGCGGGAGTCACGGGGAGCTGTTTTTT

j_call: TRBJ1-2
clone_size: many
v_call: TRBV4-3
d_call: .
cdr3_aa: CASSQEGGAGYTF
cdr3_nt: TGCGCCAGCAGCCAAGAAGGAGGGGCTGGCTACACCTTC

j_call: TRBJ1-2
clone_size: many
v_call: TRBV24-1
d_call: .
cdr3_aa: CATSDFQSNYGYTF
cdr3_nt: TGTGCCACCAGTGATTTTCAGTCTAACTATGGCTACACCTTC

j_call: TRBJ1-5
clone_size: .
v_call: TRBV7-9
d_call: .
cdr3_aa: CASSLEGGGQPQHF
cdr3_nt: TGTGCCAGCAGCTTAGAAGGGGGGGGTCAGCCCCAGCATTTT

j_call: TRBJ2-7
clone_size: many
v_call: TRBV7-2
d_call: TRBD1
cdr3_aa: CASSPGQVGEQYF
cdr3_nt: TGTGCCAGCAGCCCAGGACAGGTTGGAGAGCAGTACTTC

j_call: TRBJ2-2
clone_size: .
v_call: TRBV20-1
d_call: .
cdr3_aa: CSGLGTANTGELFF
cdr3_nt: TGCAGTGGTCTAGGCACTGCGAACACCGGGGAGCTGTTTTTT

j_call: TRBJ1-2
clone_size: few
v_call: TRBV6-1
d_call: .
cdr3_aa: CASSDWTENVNYGYTF
cdr3_nt: TGTGCCAGCAGTGATTGGACAGAAAACGTTAACTATGGCTACACCTTC

j_call: TRBJ2-7
clone_size: .
v_call: TRBV5-1
d_call: TRBD1
cdr3_aa: CVSASQPGQGYEQYF
cdr3_nt: TGCGTCAGCGCCTCCCAACCGGGACAGGGGTACGAGCAGTACTTC

j_call: TRBJ2-7
clone_size: .
v_call: TRBV9
d_call: TRBD1
cdr3_aa: CASSVGQGRGSYEQYF
cdr3_nt: TGTGCCAGCAGCGTAGGACAGGGAAGAGGCTCCTACGAGCAGTACTTC

j_call: TRBJ2-3
clone_size: .
v_call: TRBV7-9
d_call: TRBD2
cdr3_aa: CASSFFGGTRGDTQYF
cdr3_nt: TGCGCCAGCAGCTTTTTCGGGGGGACCCGCGGAGATACGCAGTATTTT

j_call: TRBJ2-3
clone_size: .
v_call: TRBV12-5
d_call: .
cdr3_aa: CASGFSSWDTQYF
cdr3_nt: TGTGCTAGTGGTTTCTCCTCTTGGGATACGCAGTATTTT

j_call: TRBJ2-3
clone_size: .
v_call: TRBV28
d_call: .
cdr3_aa: CASSFARGDTQYF
cdr3_nt: TGTGCCAGCAGCTTTGCCCGCGGAGATACGCAGTATTTT

j_call: TRBJ1-4
clone_size: few
v_call: TRBV12-3/TRBV12-4
d_call: TRBD1
cdr3_aa: CASSLTTGFNEKLFF
cdr3_nt: TGTGCCAGCAGTTTAACGACAGGGTTTAATGAAAAACTGTTTTTT

j_call: TRBJ1-1
clone_size: .
v_call: TRBV12-3/TRBV12-4
d_call: .
cdr3_aa: CASSLHNTGAFF
cdr3_nt: TGTGCCAGCAGTTTACATAACACTGGAGCTTTCTTT

j_call: TRBJ2-1
clone_size: many
v_call: TRBV27
d_call: TRBD2
cdr3_aa: CASSQTLLAGAENEQFF
cdr3_nt: TGTGCCAGCAGTCAAACCTTACTAGCGGGGGCGGAGAATGAGCAGTTCTTC

j_call: TRBJ2-2
clone_size: few
v_call: TRBV19
d_call: TRBD2
cdr3_aa: CASSPRLAEANTGELFF
cdr3_nt: TGTGCCAGTAGTCCAAGACTAGCGGAAGCGAACACCGGGGAGCTGTTTTTT

j_call: TRBJ2-2
clone_size: .
v_call: TRBV2
d_call: .
cdr3_aa: CASTEGVTNTGELFF
cdr3_nt: TGTGCCAGCACCGAAGGGGTGACGAACACCGGGGAGCTGTTTTTT

j_call: TRBJ2-1
clone_size: once
v_call: TRBV7-3
d_call: TRBD2
cdr3_aa: CASSLGGRAYNEQFF
cdr3_nt: TGTGCCAGCAGCTTGGGCGGGAGGGCGTACAATGAGCAGTTCTTC

j_call: TRBJ1-1
clone_size: many
v_call: TRBV30
d_call: .
cdr3_aa: CAWSVRLGTEAFF
cdr3_nt: TGTGCCTGGAGTGTACGTCTGGGCACTGAAGCTTTCTTT

j_call: TRBJ2-2
clone_size: many
v_call: TRBV2
d_call: .
cdr3_aa: CASSDLGGNTGELFF
cdr3_nt: TGTGCCAGCAGTGATTTGGGGGGGAACACCGGGGAGCTGTTTTTT

j_call: TRBJ2-7
clone_size: .
v_call: TRBV5-1
d_call: .
cdr3_aa: CASRPGTDRYEQYF
cdr3_nt: TGCGCCAGCCGACCAGGGACGGATCGATACGAGCAGTACTTC

j_call: TRBJ1-2
clone_size: many
v_call: TRBV15
d_call: .
cdr3_aa: CATSAGEHYGYTF
cdr3_nt: TGTGCCACCAGCGCAGGGGAACACTATGGCTACACCTTC

j_call: TRBJ2-3
clone_size: few
v_call: TRBV5-5
d_call: .
cdr3_aa: CASSLRDGNTDTQYF
cdr3_nt: TGTGCCAGCAGCTTGAGGGACGGAAACACAGATACGCAGTATTTT

j_call: TRBJ1-2
clone_size: many
v_call: TRBV7-8
d_call: .
cdr3_aa: CAILHPSYGYTF
cdr3_nt: TGTGCCATTCTCCACCCCTCCTATGGCTACACCTTC

j_call: TRBJ1-1
clone_size: many
v_call: TRBV7-3
d_call: TRBD1
cdr3_aa: CASSSGQGASEAFF
cdr3_nt: TGTGCCAGCAGCTCTGGACAGGGGGCGTCTGAAGCTTTCTTT

j_call: TRBJ1-5
clone_size: few
v_call: TRBV5-6
d_call: .
cdr3_aa: CASSLGPDINQPQHF
cdr3_nt: TGTGCCAGCAGCTTGGGACCGGACATTAATCAGCCCCAGCATTTT

j_call: TRBJ2-1
clone_size: .
v_call: TRBV5-1
d_call: TRBD2
cdr3_aa: CASSLGTSGGADEQFF
cdr3_nt: TGCGCCAGCAGCCTGGGGACTAGCGGGGGGGCCGATGAGCAGTTCTTC

j_call: TRBJ1-1
clone_size: many
v_call: TRBV19
d_call: .
cdr3_aa: CASSLTRTVNTEAFF
cdr3_nt: TGTGCCAGTAGCCTTACACGGACCGTAAACACTGAAGCTTTCTTT

j_call: TRBJ1-5
clone_size: .
v_call: TRBV20-1
d_call: .
cdr3_aa: CSARVGVGNQPQHF
cdr3_nt: TGCAGTGCTAGGGTAGGAGTTGGCAATCAGCCCCAGCATTTT

j_call: TRBJ2-7
clone_size: many
v_call: TRBV7-2
d_call: TRBD2
cdr3_aa: CASSPRLAGGGYEQYF
cdr3_nt: TGTGCCAGCAGCCCTCGACTAGCGGGGGGCGGGTACGAGCAGTACTTC

j_call: TRBJ2-3
clone_size: once
v_call: TRBV29-1
d_call: .
cdr3_aa: CSVVETYQLPWRDTQYF
cdr3_nt: TGCAGCGTTGTTGAAACCTATCAGCTCCCATGGAGAGATACGCAGTATTTT

j_call: TRBJ2-1
clone_size: .
v_call: TRBV20-1
d_call: .
cdr3_aa: CSAPRGHRYNEQFF
cdr3_nt: TGCAGTGCTCCAAGAGGACACCGATACAATGAGCAGTTCTTC

j_call: TRBJ2-5
clone_size: many
v_call: TRBV15
d_call: TRBD1
cdr3_aa: CATSREGRGLRETQYF
cdr3_nt: TGTGCCACCAGCAGAGAAGGCAGGGGGCTGAGGGAGACCCAGTACTTC

j_call: TRBJ1-1
clone_size: few
v_call: TRBV6-2/TRBV6-3
d_call: TRBD1
cdr3_aa: CASSYSQLRGRRAFF
cdr3_nt: TGTGCCAGCAGTTACTCCCAACTCAGGGGGCGCCGGGCTTTCTTT

j_call: TRBJ2-3
clone_size: few
v_call: TRBV3-1
d_call: .
cdr3_aa: CASSPVGTDTQYF
cdr3_nt: TGTGCCAGCAGCCCCGTGGGCACAGATACGCAGTATTTT

j_call: TRBJ1-5
clone_size: few
v_call: TRBV20-1
d_call: .
cdr3_aa: CSARDPRGDQPQHF
cdr3_nt: TGCAGTGCTAGAGATCCTCGGGGGGATCAGCCCCAGCATTTT

j_call: TRBJ1-5
clone_size: .
v_call: TRBV4-1
d_call: TRBD1
cdr3_aa: CASRFLIGTGGNQPQHF
cdr3_nt: TGCGCCAGCAGGTTCCTAATAGGCACAGGGGGCAATCAGCCCCAGCATTTT

j_call: TRBJ1-5
clone_size: many
v_call: TRBV18
d_call: .
cdr3_aa: CASSPTDSRNQPQHF
cdr3_nt: TGTGCCAGCTCACCAACGGACAGCCGCAATCAGCCCCAGCATTTT

j_call: TRBJ1-1
clone_size: many
v_call: TRBV30
d_call: .
cdr3_aa: CAWSLRVNTEAFF
cdr3_nt: TGTGCCTGGAGTCTCAGGGTTAACACTGAAGCTTTCTTT

j_call: TRBJ1-2
clone_size: .
v_call: TRBV4-3
d_call: .
cdr3_aa: CASSQEVEGGAAGYTF
cdr3_nt: TGCGCCAGCAGCCAAGAAGTGGAGGGGGGGGCAGCTGGCTACACCTTC

j_call: TRBJ1-4
clone_size: few
v_call: TRBV12-3/TRBV12-4
d_call: TRBD1
cdr3_aa: CASSSTGVNEKLFF
cdr3_nt: TGTGCCAGCAGTTCCACAGGGGTTAATGAAAAACTGTTTTTT

j_call: TRBJ2-7
clone_size: .
v_call: TRBV10-3
d_call: TRBD1
cdr3_aa: CAISPPGQGAGEQYF
cdr3_nt: TGTGCCATCAGTCCTCCGGGACAGGGGGCAGGCGAGCAGTACTTC

j_call: TRBJ2-7
clone_size: many
v_call: TRBV7-8
d_call: .
cdr3_aa: CASSLEGLANEQYF
cdr3_nt: TGTGCCAGCAGCTTAGAGGGGCTAGCCAACGAGCAGTACTTC

j_call: TRBJ2-1
clone_size: .
v_call: TRBV7-9
d_call: TRBD2
cdr3_aa: CASSPSGRAFDEQFF
cdr3_nt: TGTGCCAGCAGCCCAAGCGGGAGGGCTTTTGATGAGCAGTTCTTC

j_call: TRBJ1-1
clone_size: many
v_call: TRBV12-3/TRBV12-4
d_call: TRBD1
cdr3_aa: CASKPGTGGGSAFF
cdr3_nt: TGTGCCAGCAAACCCGGGACAGGGGGCGGATCGGCTTTCTTT

j_call: TRBJ2-2
clone_size: once
v_call: TRBV24-1
d_call: .
cdr3_aa: CATSRPTNTGELFF
cdr3_nt: TGTGCCACCAGTAGGCCGACGAACACCGGGGAGCTGTTTTTT

j_call: TRBJ1-1
clone_size: many
v_call: TRBV27
d_call: .
cdr3_aa: CASSPQTSFGEAFF
cdr3_nt: TGTGCCAGCAGTCCACAAACCTCCTTCGGTGAAGCTTTCTTT

j_call: TRBJ2-5
clone_size: many
v_call: TRBV11-2
d_call: .
cdr3_aa: CASSLGGARGQETQYF
cdr3_nt: TGTGCCAGCAGCTTAGGGGGGGCCAGGGGCCAAGAGACCCAGTACTTC

j_call: TRBJ1-5
clone_size: many
v_call: TRBV14
d_call: .
cdr3_aa: CASSQNTRQPQHF
cdr3_nt: TGTGCCAGCAGCCAAAATACACGGCAGCCCCAGCATTTT

j_call: TRBJ2-6
clone_size: few
v_call: TRBV5-1
d_call: TRBD1
cdr3_aa: CASSLERTGVYSGANVLTF
cdr3_nt: TGCGCCAGCAGCCTGGAGAGGACAGGGGTTTACTCTGGGGCCAACGTCCTGACTTTC

j_call: TRBJ1-3
clone_size: .
v_call: TRBV20-1
d_call: .
cdr3_aa: CSSSSDPSGNTIYF
cdr3_nt: TGCAGTTCCTCCTCCGACCCTTCTGGAAACACCATATATTTT